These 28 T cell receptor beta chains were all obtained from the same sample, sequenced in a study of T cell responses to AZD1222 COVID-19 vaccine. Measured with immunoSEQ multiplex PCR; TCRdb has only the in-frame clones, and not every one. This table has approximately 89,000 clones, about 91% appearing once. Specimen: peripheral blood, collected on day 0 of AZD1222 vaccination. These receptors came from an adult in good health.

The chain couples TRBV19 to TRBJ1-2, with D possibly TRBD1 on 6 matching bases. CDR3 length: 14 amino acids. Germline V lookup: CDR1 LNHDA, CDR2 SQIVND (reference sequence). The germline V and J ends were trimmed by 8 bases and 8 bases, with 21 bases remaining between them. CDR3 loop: CASGLTGQRAGYTF. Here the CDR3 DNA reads TGTGCCAGTGGCTTGACAGGACAGAGGGCAGGCTACACCTTC.

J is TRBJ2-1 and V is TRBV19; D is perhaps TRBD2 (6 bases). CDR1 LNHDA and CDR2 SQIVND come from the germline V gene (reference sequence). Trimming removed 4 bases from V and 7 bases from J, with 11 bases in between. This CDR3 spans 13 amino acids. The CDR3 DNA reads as TGTGCCAGTAGTAGCCCGCGGGAAAATGAGCAGTTCTTC. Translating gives CASSSPRENEQFF.

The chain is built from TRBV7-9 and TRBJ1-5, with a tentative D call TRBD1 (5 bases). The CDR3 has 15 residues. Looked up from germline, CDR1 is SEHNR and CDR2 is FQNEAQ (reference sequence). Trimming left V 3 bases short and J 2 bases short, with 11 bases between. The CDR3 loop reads CASSLTGGGNQPQHF. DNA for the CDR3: TGTGCCAGCAGCTTGACGGGGGGTGGCAATCAGCCCCAGCATTTT.

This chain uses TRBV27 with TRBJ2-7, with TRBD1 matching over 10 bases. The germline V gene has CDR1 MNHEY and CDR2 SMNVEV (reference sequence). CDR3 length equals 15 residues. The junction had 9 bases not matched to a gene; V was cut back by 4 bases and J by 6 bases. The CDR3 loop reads CASSSLGQGVFEQYF. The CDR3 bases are TGTGCCAGCAGTTCCCTCGGACAGGGGGTGTTCGAGCAGTACTTC.

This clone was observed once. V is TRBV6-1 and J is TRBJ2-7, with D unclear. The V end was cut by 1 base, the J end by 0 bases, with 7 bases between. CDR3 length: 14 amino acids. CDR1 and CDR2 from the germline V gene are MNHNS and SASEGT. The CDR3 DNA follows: TGTGCCAGCAGTGAAGACAGCTACTCCTACGAGCAGTACTTC. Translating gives CASSEDSYSYEQYF.

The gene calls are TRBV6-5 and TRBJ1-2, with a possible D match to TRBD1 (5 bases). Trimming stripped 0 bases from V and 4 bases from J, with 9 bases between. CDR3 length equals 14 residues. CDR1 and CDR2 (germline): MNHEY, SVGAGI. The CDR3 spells CASSYSSGGYGYTF. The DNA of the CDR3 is TGTGCCAGCAGTTACTCATCCGGGGGCTATGGCTACACCTTC.

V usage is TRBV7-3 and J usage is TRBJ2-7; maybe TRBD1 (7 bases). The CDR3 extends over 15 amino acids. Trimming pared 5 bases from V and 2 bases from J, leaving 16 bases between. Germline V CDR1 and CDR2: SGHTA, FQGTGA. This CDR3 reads CASSARGGGTYEQYF. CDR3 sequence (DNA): TGTGCCAGCAGCGCCCGAGGGGGCGGGACCTACGAGCAGTACTTC.

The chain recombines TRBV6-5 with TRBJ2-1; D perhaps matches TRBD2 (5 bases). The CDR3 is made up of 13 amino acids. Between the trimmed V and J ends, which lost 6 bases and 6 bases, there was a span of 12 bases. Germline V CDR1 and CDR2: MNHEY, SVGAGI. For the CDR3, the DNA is TGTGCCAGCAGGAGGGTCTTGGCCAATGAGCAGTTCTTC. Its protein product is CASRRVLANEQFF.

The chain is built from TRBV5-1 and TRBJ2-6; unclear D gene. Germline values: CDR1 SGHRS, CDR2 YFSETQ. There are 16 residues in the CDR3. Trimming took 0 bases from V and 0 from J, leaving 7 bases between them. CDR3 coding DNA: TGCGCCAGCAGCTTGGCGTCTGTCTCTGGGGCCAACGTCCTGACTTTC. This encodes CASSLASVSGANVLTF.

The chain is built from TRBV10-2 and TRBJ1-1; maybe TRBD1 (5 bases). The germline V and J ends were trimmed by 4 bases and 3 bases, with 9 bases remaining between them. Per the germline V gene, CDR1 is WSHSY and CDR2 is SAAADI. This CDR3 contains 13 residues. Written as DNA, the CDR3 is TGCGCCAGCAGTGCAGGAGGGGACACTGAAGCTTTCTTT. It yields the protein CASSAGGDTEAFF.

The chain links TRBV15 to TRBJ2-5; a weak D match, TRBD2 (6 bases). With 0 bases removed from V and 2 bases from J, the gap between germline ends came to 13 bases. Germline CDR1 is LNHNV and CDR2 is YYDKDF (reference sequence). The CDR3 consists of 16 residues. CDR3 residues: CATSRDGGTLQETQYF. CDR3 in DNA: TGTGCCACCAGCAGAGACGGCGGGACCCTGCAAGAGACCCAGTACTTC.

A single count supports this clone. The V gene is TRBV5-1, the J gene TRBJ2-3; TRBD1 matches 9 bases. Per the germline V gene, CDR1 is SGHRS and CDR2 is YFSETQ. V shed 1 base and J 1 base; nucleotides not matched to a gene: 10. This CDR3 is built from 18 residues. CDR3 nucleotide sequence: TGCGCCAGCAGCTTGTCGCCAGTGACAGGGGGGCGCACAGATACGCAGTATTTT. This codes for CASSLSPVTGGRTDTQYF. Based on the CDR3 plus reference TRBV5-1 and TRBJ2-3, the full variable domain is KAGVTQTPRYLIKTRGQQVTLSCSPISGHRSVSWYQQTPGQGLQFLFEYFSETQRNKGNFPGRFSGRQFSNSRSEMNVSTLELGDSALYLCASSLSPVTGGRTDTQYFGPGTRLTVL.

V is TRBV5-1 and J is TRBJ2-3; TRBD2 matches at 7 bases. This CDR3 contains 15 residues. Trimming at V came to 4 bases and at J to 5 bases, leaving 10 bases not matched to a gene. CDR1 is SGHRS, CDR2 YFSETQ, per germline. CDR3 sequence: CASSREKGTIDTQYF. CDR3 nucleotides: TGCGCCAGCAGCCGGGAAAAAGGGACTATAGATACGCAGTATTTT.

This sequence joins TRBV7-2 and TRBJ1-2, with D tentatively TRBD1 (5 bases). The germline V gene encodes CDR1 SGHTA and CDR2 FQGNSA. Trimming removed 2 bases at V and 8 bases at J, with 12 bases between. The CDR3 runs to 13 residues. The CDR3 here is CASSLLGRRGYTF. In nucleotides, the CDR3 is TGTGCCAGCAGCTTATTGGGACGTCGGGGCTACACCTTC.

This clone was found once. DNA for the CDR3: TGTGCCAGCAGCAAAGAAGTGGAGGAACCGCGAGAGACCCAGTACTTC. Its translation is CASSKEVEEPRETQYF. V and J are TRBV21-1 and TRBJ2-5; the D segment call TRBD2 is taken from the table without a DNA check. TRBV21-1 is marked as a pseudogene. CDR3 length: 16 amino acids.

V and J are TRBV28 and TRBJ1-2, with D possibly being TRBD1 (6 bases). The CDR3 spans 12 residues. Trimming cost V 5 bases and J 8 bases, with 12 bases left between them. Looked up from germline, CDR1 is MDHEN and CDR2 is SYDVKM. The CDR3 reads CASSLRGRGYTF. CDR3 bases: TGTGCCAGCAGTCTCAGGGGACGGGGCTACACCTTC.

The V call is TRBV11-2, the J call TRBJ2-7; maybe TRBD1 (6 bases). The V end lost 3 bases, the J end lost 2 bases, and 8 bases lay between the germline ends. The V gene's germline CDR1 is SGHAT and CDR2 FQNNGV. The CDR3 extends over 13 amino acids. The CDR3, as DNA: TGTGCCAGCAGCTTGGACAGCCCCTACGAGCAGTACTTC. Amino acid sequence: CASSLDSPYEQYF. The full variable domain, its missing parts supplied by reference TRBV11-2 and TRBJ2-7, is EAGVAQSPRYKIIEKRQSVAFWCNPISGHATLYWYQQILGQGPKLLIQFQNNGVVDDSQLPKDRFSAERLKGVDSTLKIQPAKLEDSAVYLCASSLDSPYEQYFGPGTRLTVT.

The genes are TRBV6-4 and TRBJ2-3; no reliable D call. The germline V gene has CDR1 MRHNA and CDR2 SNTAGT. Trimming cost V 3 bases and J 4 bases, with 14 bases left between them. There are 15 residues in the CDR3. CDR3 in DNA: TGTGCCAGCAGTGAGACGGCCGACGGGCCAGATACGCAGTATTTT. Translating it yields CASSETADGPDTQYF.

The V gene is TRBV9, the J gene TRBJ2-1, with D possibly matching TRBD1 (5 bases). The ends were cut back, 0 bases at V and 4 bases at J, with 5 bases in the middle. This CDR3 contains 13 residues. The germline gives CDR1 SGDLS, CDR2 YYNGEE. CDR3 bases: TGTGCCAGCAGCGTAGCAGGGTACAATGAGCAGTTCTTC. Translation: CASSVAGYNEQFF.

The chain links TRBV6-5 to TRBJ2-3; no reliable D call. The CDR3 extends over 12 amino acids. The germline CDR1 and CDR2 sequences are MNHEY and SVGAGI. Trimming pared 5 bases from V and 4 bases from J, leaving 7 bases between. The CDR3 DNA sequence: TGTGCCAGCAGTCCGACTGCAGATACGCAGTATTTT. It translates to CASSPTADTQYF.

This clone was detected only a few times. The CDR3 spells CASSGGRSYEQYF. The CDR3 DNA is TGTGCCAGCAGCGGGGGCAGGTCCTACGAGCAGTACTTC. The V and J genes are TRBV28 and TRBJ2-7, with D tentatively TRBD1 or TRBD2 (6 bases each). Germline loops: CDR1 MDHEN, CDR2 SYDVKM. The CDR3 sequence is 13 residues long. V lost 6 bases and J 1 base, leaving 10 bases between the germline ends.

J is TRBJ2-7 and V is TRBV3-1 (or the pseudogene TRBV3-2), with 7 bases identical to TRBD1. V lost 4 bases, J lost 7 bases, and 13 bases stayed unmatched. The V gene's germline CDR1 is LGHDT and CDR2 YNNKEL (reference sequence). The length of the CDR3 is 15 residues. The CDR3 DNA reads TGTGCCAGCAGCCCGAGGGACAGTTTTTCGGAGGAGCAGTACTTC. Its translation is CASSPRDSFSEEQYF.

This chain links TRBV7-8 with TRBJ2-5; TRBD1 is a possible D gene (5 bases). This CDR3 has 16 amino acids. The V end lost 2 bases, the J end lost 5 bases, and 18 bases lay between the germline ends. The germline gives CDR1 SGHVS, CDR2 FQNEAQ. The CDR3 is CASSLNPTVLGETQYF. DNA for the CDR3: TGTGCCAGCAGCTTAAACCCGACAGTGTTAGGGGAGACCCAGTACTTC.

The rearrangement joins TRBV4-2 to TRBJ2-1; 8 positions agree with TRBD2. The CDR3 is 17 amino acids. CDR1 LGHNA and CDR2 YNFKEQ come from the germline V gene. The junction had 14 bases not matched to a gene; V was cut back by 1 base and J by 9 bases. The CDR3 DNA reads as TGTGCCAGCAGCCAAGCATCGGTCGGCGGGAGGAGTGGTGAGCAGTTCTTC. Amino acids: CASSQASVGGRSGEQFF.

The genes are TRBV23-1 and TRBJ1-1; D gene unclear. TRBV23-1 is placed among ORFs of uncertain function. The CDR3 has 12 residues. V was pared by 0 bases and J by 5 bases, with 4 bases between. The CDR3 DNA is TGCGCCAGCAGTCAATCGGAAACTGAAGCTTTCTTT. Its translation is CASSQSETEAFF.

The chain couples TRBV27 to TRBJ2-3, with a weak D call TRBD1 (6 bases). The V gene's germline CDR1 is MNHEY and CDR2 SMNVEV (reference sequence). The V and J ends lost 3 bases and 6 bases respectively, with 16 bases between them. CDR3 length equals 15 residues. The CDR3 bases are TGTGCCAGCAGTTTTCTGGCAGGGGATTTGGATACGCAGTATTTT. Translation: CASSFLAGDLDTQYF.

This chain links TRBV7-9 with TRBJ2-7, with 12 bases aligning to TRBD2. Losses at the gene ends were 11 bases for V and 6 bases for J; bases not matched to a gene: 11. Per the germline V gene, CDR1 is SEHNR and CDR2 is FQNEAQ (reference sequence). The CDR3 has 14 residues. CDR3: CAARRLAGDGEQYF. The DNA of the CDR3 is TGTGCCGCCAGGCGACTAGCGGGAGATGGCGAGCAGTACTTC.

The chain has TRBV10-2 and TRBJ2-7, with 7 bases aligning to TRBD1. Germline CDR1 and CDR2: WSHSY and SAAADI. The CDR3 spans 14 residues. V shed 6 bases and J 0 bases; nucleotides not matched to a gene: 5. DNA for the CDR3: TGCGCCAGCAGCCCGACAGGGAGCTCCTACGAGCAGTACTTC. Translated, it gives CASSPTGSSYEQYF.